A single sample gave rise to the 10 T cell receptor beta chains below, sequenced in a study of neurological immune-mediated disorders. TCRdb redid the calling of the 5' RACE reads with MiXCR, one entry per CDR3 protein. The sample yields 130,000 or so distinct CDR3 sequences, roughly 3.2% seen once. Input material: PBMCs. The receptors originated from a woman aged 25 to 39 with multiple sclerosis.

In regard to this clonotype: A clone one base away is much larger, so this may be a read error. The chain recombines TRBV20-1 with TRBJ2-7, with 7 bases aligning to TRBD2. This CDR3 has 13 amino acids. The trim removed 6 bases at V and 2 bases at J, leaving 7 bases unmatched. Germline CDR1 is DFQATT and CDR2 is SNEGSKA (reference sequence). The CDR3 nucleotides read TGCAGTGCGCACCATGGGACTACCTACGAGCAGTACTTC. As protein: CSAHHGTTYEQYF.

This clonotype was seen at least ten times. The chain joins TRBV14 to TRBJ2-7, with D tentatively TRBD1 or TRBD2 (7 bases each). V was cut by 4 bases and J by 7 bases, with 11 bases left in between. Germline V gene lookup returns CDR1 SGHDN and CDR2 FVKESK. The CDR3 totals 12 residues. The CDR3 reads CASSLRGGEQYF. DNA for the CDR3: TGTGCCAGCAGCCTCAGGGGGGGTGAGCAGTACTTC.

In this sample, this clonotype turned up a few times. J is TRBJ2-3 and V is TRBV7-8; D is unresolved. V was cut by 5 bases and J by 3 bases, with 9 bases left in between. Germline CDR1 is SGHVS and CDR2 is FQNEAQ. The CDR3 runs 13 residues. The CDR3 spells CASSVTETDTQYF. CDR3 bases: TGTGCCAGCAGCGTAACAGAGACAGATACGCAGTATTTT.

There are many counts of this clonotype. The CDR3 DNA sequence: TGTGCCAGCAGCTTAGATCTAGCGGGAGTATACAATGAGCAGTTCTTC. Translated: CASSLDLAGVYNEQFF. V is TRBV7-2 and J is TRBJ2-1; the match to TRBD2 covers 10 bases. In germline, CDR1 is SGHTA, CDR2 FQGNSA. The CDR3 covers 16 residues. Losses at the gene ends were 1 base for V and 4 bases for J; bases not matched to a gene: 4.

This clonotype was detected ten times or more. The chain uses TRBV5-1 and TRBJ1-5, with TRBD1 matching over 8 bases. V lost 4 bases to trimming and J lost 0 bases; unmatched junction nucleotides: 3. This CDR3 has 15 residues. Germline loops: CDR1 SGHRS, CDR2 YFSETQ. CDR3: CASSQTGDSNQPQHF. In DNA form, the CDR3 reads TGCGCCAGCAGCCAGACAGGGGATAGCAATCAGCCCCAGCATTTT.

In this sample, this clonotype turned up many times. Here the CDR3 reads CASSLDPSGRANEQFF. CDR3 sequence (DNA): TGCGCCAGCAGCTTGGATCCTAGCGGGAGGGCAAATGAGCAGTTCTTC. The chain combines TRBV5-1 with TRBJ2-1, with 12 nucleotides matching TRBD2. There are 16 residues in the CDR3. Trimming removed 0 bases from V and 7 bases from J; junction bases left unmatched: 5. Germline assignment: CDR1 SGHRS and CDR2 YFSETQ.

At least ten counts were recorded for this clonotype. The rearrangement links TRBV2 to TRBJ1-6; TRBD1 is a possible D gene (5 bases). The CDR3 is made up of 11 amino acids. V shed 8 bases and J shed 14 bases, with 13 bases lying between them. Per the germline V gene, CDR1 is SNHLY and CDR2 is FYNNEI. CDR3: CASASSGALHF. CDR3 nucleotide sequence: TGTGCCAGCGCGTCGTCGGGGGCCCTCCACTTT.

The table lists this clonotype with many counts. V usage is TRBV20-1 and J usage is TRBJ2-1; 10 bases agree with TRBD2. The CDR3 consists of 15 residues. Germline V gives CDR1 DFQATT, CDR2 SNEGSKA (reference sequence). The V segment lost 2 bases and the J segment 7 bases; nucleotides outside the gene matches: 8. In nucleotides, the CDR3 is TGCAGTGCTAGAAATCCTAGCGGGAGCAGAAATGAGCAGTTCTTC. Its translation is CSARNPSGSRNEQFF.

This clonotype was seen more than once but under ten times. V gene TRBV6-6 combines with J gene TRBJ2-2, with D maybe TRBD1 (6 bases). CDR3 length equals 13 residues. V dropped 8 bases and J dropped 6 bases, with 13 bases sitting between them. Per germline, CDR1 MNHNY and CDR2 SVGAGI (reference sequence). For the CDR3, the DNA is TGTGCCAGCGGGAACTACAGGGCCGGGGAGCTGTTTTTT. This gives the protein CASGNYRAGELFF.

This clonotype was observed at least ten times. The chain employs TRBV7-8 and TRBJ2-3; 8 bases match TRBD2. Per germline, CDR1 SGHVS and CDR2 FQNEAQ. The J segment lost 3 bases and the V segment lost 2 bases, leaving 7 bases of the junction unmatched. This CDR3 spans 16 amino acids. DNA for the CDR3: TGTGCCAGCAGCTTACCGGCGGGGGGTTGGACAGATACGCAGTATTTT. Its protein is CASSLPAGGWTDTQYF. Using reference TRBV7-8 and TRBJ2-3 for the parts outside the CDR3, the full variable domain is GAGVSQSPRYKVAKRGQDVALRCDPISGHVSLFWYQQALGQGPEFLTYFQNEAQLDKSGLPSDRFFAERPEGSVSTLKIQRTQQEDSAVYLCASSLPAGGWTDTQYFGPGTRLTVL.